This T cell receptor (beta chain) was recovered during a study of T-cell reconstitution after alpha-beta-depleted transplantation in children. Study results and limitations: Alpha-beta T cells about two months after transplant reportedly derived from several hundred expanded graft clones. Day-60 TCRbeta diversity that was high in some patients was derived from surviving recipient T cells and thymic progenitors. Newly generated T cells supplied most T-cell counts and diversity one year post-transplant.

This clonotype came up a few times. Its antigen is as yet unknown. After removal of 5 bases from V and 7 bases from J, the junction contained 14 bases not matched to a gene. CDR3 length: 16 residues. Per the germline V gene, CDR1 is SGHVS and CDR2 is FQNEAQ. Unique molecular identifiers were incorporated during preparation of the TCRbeta library. MiXCR, applied by TCRdb to the PCR reads, yields one record per CDR3 protein. The sample comprises 500,000 to 750,000 distinct CDR3 sequences, around 27% of which are singletons, and around a third rests with the top ten. The rearrangement joins TRBV7-8 to TRBJ2-1, with 7 nucleotides matching TRBD1. The material was PBMCs, obtained before TCRalphabeta/CD19-depleted stem cell transplant. This receptor was obtained from a boy younger than two with Wiskott-Aldrich syndrome, due to receive a stem cell transplant. The DNA of the CDR3 is TGTGCCAGCAGCCCAGCACAGGGGACGGTACGGAATGAGCAGTTCTTC. Translation gives CASSPAQGTVRNEQFF.